This paragraph covers one TCR beta chain sequence. What it binds is unknown. This entry comes from a study of CD8 T cells in ankylosing spondylitis. As the method for making TCR beta libraries, quantitative 5'-RACE with molecular barcodes was used. Each CDR3 protein is one row after TCRdb ran MiXCR on the 5' RACE reads. The table records over 700,000 distinct CDR3 sequences, under 20% of them present only once. V lost 0 bases, J lost 6 bases, and 12 bases lay in between. CDR1 and CDR2 (germline): KGHSH, LQKENI. The CDR3 consists of 14 residues. Notes on the study in general: Ankylosing spondylitis blood seemed to carry a telltale TCR beta motif made of several highly homologous variants. Disease-linked clones reportedly showed significant enrichment in matched ankylosing spondylitis synovial fluid. A number of the motif variants had already been described in reactive arthritis synovial fluid and blood. Those disease-linked clones were CD8+; they were also relatively rare in peripheral blood.

This TCR derives from a male donor with ankylosing spondylitis. The rearrangement joins TRBV18 to TRBJ2-7; D is ambiguous. The source material was blood, either unsorted or a sorted T cell fraction (not recorded which). The CDR3 bases are TGTGCCAGCTCACCACCTAGTTCAGGTTCCGAGCAGTACTTC. This gives the protein CASSPPSSGSEQYF. Full variable domain (rest looked up from reference TRBV18 and TRBJ2-7): NAGVMQNPRHLVRRRGQEARLRCSPMKGHSHVYWYRQLPEEGLKFMVYLQKENIIDESGMPKERFSAEFPKEGPSILRIQQVVRGDSAAYFCASSPPSSGSEQYFGPGTRLTVT.